This is a list of T cell receptor beta chains from one sample in a study of cytomegalovirus exposure and HLA in healthy donors. Libraries were prepared by immunoSEQ multiplex PCR; TCRdb keeps only in-frame clonotypes and omits some of them. This table holds roughly 100,000 clones, roughly 82% found once. Sequenced sample: PBMCs. The source of these receptors is a woman between 45 and 60 years old in good health and CMV-seropositive. CDR3s leave out the opening cysteine and the closing phenylalanine or tryptophan. Clone size is shown for a subset of rows, as once, few, many or a class of expanded clone.

V gene	J gene	clone size	CDR3 protein
TRBV27	TRBJ1-1	-	ASRYLGQQAF
TRBV7-8	TRBJ2-7	-	ASSLGGLAGDYEQY
TRBV5-1	TRBJ2-4	-	ASSVDTTLAKNIQY
TRBV19	TRBJ1-3	-	ASSSLGGAGNTIY
TRBV19	TRBJ2-7	-	ASSRQGSYEQY
TRBV18	TRBJ1-2	-	ASSPLPGQGIRLNYGYT
TRBV5-1	TRBJ2-2	-	ASSFTGSFTGELF
TRBV4-3	TRBJ1-5	-	ASSQDTTAQPQH
TRBV19	TRBJ1-2	-	ASSISSLGQAYGYT
TRBV28	TRBJ1-2	-	ASAWAGIYGYT
TRBV6-6	TRBJ1-6	few	ASRSTYNSPLH
TRBV5-4	TRBJ2-2	-	ASSSAPGQGTGELF
TRBV11-2	TRBJ2-2	-	ASSLVRAAGELF
TRBV7-9	-	-	ASSPQWDSSYEQY
TRBV19	TRBJ1-2	-	ASSIQGGYGYT
TRBV5-5	TRBJ1-1	-	ASSLVLGRSEAF
TRBV19	TRBJ2-6	once	ASSRGQPTSGANVLT
TRBV2	TRBJ1-1	-	ASSDPETGLNTEAF
TRBV4-1	TRBJ1-5	-	ASSPQGNSNQPQH
TRBV5-6	TRBJ1-2	-	ASSLVLSSGYT
TRBV4-1	TRBJ1-1	-	ASSLLTGGDLSEAF
TRBV7-9	TRBJ2-2	-	SSSLDNAELF
TRBV7-9	TRBJ2-1	-	ASSPRGGGVIGEQF
TRBV4-2	TRBJ1-5	-	ASSLDRNSNQPQH
TRBV6-5	TRBJ2-7	-	ASSYSIYSNEQY
TRBV28	TRBJ1-1	-	ASSLARPNTEAF
TRBV6-1	TRBJ1-6	-	ASSESGGAGSPLH